Sequencing of this T cell receptor beta chain was carried out in a study of T cell clonality in common variable immunodeficiency. Repertoires were generated with immunoSEQ multiplex PCR, while TCRdb's copy carries only in-frame clones and drops some. This record lists around 57,000 clones, none seen once only, and the top ten clones contain around 3.7%. Study-level points and caveats: Shared TCRbeta clones were fewer between CVID subjects than controls.

The germline V gene encodes CDR1 KGHSH and CDR2 LQKENI. This CDR3 has 16 amino acids. V lost 3 bases, J lost 6 bases, and 12 bases stayed unmatched. This clone was seen ten or more times. Antigen specificity is unknown. The read falls 3 residues short of the CDR3 end, and the missing part is taken from the germline J gene. The same CDR3 also results from other DNA sequences found in this sample. The V call is TRBV18, the J call TRBJ2-7; 9 positions agree with TRBD2. Specimen: peripheral blood mononuclear cells. This receptor was identified in a person aged 18-70 years in good health. The CDR3 loop reads CASSPAGGKARAEQYF. The covered CDR3 bases are TGTGCCAGCTCACCTGCGGGGGGGAAAGCACGAGCCGAG.